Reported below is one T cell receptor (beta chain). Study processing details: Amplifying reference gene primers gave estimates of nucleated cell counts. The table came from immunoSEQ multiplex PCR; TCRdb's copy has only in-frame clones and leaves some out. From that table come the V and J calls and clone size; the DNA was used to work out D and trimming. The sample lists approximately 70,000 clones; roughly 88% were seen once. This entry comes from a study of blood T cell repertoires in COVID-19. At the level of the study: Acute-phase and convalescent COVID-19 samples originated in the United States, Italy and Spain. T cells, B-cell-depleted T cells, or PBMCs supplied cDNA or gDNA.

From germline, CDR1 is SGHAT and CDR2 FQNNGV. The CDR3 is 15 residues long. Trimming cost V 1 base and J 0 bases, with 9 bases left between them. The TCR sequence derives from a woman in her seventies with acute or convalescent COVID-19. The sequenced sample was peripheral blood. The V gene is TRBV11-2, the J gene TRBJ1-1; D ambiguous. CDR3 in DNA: TGTGCCAGCAGCTTAGGTCAGACAATGAACACTGAAGCTTTCTTT. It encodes CASSLGQTMNTEAFF.